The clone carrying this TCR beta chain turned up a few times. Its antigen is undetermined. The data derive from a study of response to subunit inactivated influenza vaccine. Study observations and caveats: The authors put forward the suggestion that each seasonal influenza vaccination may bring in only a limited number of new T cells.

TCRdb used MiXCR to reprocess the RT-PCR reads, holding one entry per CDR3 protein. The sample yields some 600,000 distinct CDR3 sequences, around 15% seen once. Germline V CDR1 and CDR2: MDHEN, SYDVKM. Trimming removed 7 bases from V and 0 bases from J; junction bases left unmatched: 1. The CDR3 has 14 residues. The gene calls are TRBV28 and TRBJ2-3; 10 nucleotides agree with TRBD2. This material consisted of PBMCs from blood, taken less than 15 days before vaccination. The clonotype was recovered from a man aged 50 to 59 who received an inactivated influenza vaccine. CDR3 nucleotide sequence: TGTGCCAGCAAACTAGCGGGGAGCACAGATACGCAGTATTTT. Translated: CASKLAGSTDTQYF.